The following is a T cell receptor beta chain sequence with its context. No antigen is known for it. These data come from a study of T cell responses to AZD1222 COVID-19 vaccine. Study-wide context: The study pooled second doses at about 4 or about 12 weeks. Broader study findings: Regions left unmutated in variants are reportedly the target of nearly half of spike-specific TCRs. Seropositive at baseline were only a handful of AZD1222 recipients.

Trimming removed 2 bases from V and 9 bases from J, with 14 bases in between. There are 14 residues in the CDR3. Germline V CDR1 and CDR2: MNHEY, SMNVEV (reference sequence). The table came from immunoSEQ multiplex PCR; TCRdb's copy has only in-frame clones and leaves some out. Here the sample spans some 120,000 clones, approximately 94% being singletons. This specimen consisted of peripheral blood, obtained on day 0 of AZD1222 vaccination. The receptor's source is an adult in good health. This sequence joins TRBV27 and TRBJ2-1, with D uncertain. The CDR3 region is CASSLGIGWTEQFF. CDR3 sequence (DNA): TGTGCCAGCAGTTTAGGGATAGGGTGGACTGAGCAGTTCTTC.